These 13 T cell receptor beta chains were all obtained from the same sample, sequenced in a study of T cells in Graves' hyperthyroidism and ophthalmopathy (dated by TCRdb to between 2017 and 2020). Receptors were amplified or captured by multiplex PCR. TCRdb lists the instrument as Illumina HiSeq 2000. TCR beta CDR3 regions were amplified from RNA transcripts. For the first round of RT-PCR on the TCR CDR3, the HTBI primer set was used together with the Qiagen OneStep RT-PCR kit. The public reads were reanalyzed by TCRdb: fastp trimming at Q25, MiXCR alignment, in-frame beta chains only. CDR3 protein sequences are deduplicated, and each keeps its most common genes and DNA. This sample comprises about 560,000 distinct CDR3 sequences, approximately 15% of them detected only once. In total, the top ten clones hold around 18% of the sample. Sequencing was performed on blood. These receptors originate from a woman aged 18-29 years with Graves' hyperthyroidism.

This clonotype was counted between two and nine times. V gene TRBV6-2 or TRBV6-3 combines with J gene TRBJ2-5; D not resolved. Germline-derived CDR1 and CDR2 are MNHEY and SVGEGT. Trimming removed 7 bases at V and 5 bases at J, with 11 bases between. The CDR3 spans 12 residues. The CDR3 loop reads CASTNPKETQYF. In DNA, the CDR3 is TGTGCCAGCACCAATCCAAAGGAGACCCAGTACTTC.

This rearrangement joins TRBV7-2 to TRBJ2-7; the D gene is possibly TRBD2 (6 bases). Germline loops: CDR1 SGHTA, CDR2 FQGNSA. There are 14 residues in the CDR3. V dropped 5 bases and J dropped 3 bases, with 14 bases sitting between them. The CDR3 DNA reads as TGTGCCAGCAGCGAATTTAGCGGAAACTACGAGCAGTACTTC. This gives the protein CASSEFSGNYEQYF.

The chain couples TRBV11-3 to TRBJ2-3; maybe TRBD1 (6 bases). The length of the CDR3 is 19 residues. In germline, CDR1 is SGHNT, CDR2 YENEEA. Trimming took off 4 bases at V and 2 bases at J, with 25 bases between the two ends. Here the CDR3 reads CASSSRRAGTSVNTDTQYF. CDR3 DNA sequence: TGTGCCAGCAGCTCCCGACGCGCCGGGACATCGGTTAACACAGATACGCAGTATTTT.

This clonotype was counted only a few times. This chain uses TRBV5-1 with TRBJ1-6, with D unresolved. There are 12 residues in the CDR3. Looked up from germline, CDR1 is SGHRS and CDR2 is YFSETQ. Trimming took off 0 bases at V and 10 bases at J, with 5 bases between the two ends. This chain's CDR3 is CASSLDFSPLHF. In DNA, the CDR3 is TGCGCCAGCAGCTTGGATTTCTCACCCCTCCACTTT.

In this sample, this clonotype turned up many times. The chain has TRBV6-1 and TRBJ1-1; TRBD1 aligns across 7 bases. V was pared by 5 bases and J by 4 bases, with 10 bases of the junction left unmatched. The CDR3 extends over 15 amino acids. CDR1 MNHNS and CDR2 SASEGT come from the germline V gene. CDR3 sequence (DNA): TGTGCCAGCAGTTCGACAGGACAGGTTGGCACTGAAGCTTTCTTT. This sequence encodes CASSSTGQVGTEAFF.

In this sample, this clonotype turned up a few times. The chain joins TRBV27 to TRBJ1-2, with D possibly being TRBD1 (5 bases). In germline, CDR1 is MNHEY, CDR2 SMNVEV (reference sequence). Trimming cost V 6 bases and J 5 bases, with 16 bases left between them. The CDR3 loop spans 14 amino acids. The DNA of the CDR3 is TGTGCCAGCAGGAGACCCGGGACGGATTATGGCTACACCTTC. It is translated as CASRRPGTDYGYTF.

This clonotype was detected a few times. V gene TRBV7-9 combines with J gene TRBJ1-1; D is unresolved. CDR3 length: 12 residues. Between the trimmed V and J ends, which lost 5 bases and 6 bases, there was a span of 10 bases. Germline V gene lookup returns CDR1 SEHNR and CDR2 FQNEAQ (reference sequence). DNA of the CDR3: TGTGCCAGCAGCCCCGCCCACGCTGAAGCTTTCTTT. This encodes CASSPAHAEAFF.

This chain links TRBV4-1 with TRBJ2-7; 9 bases agree with TRBD2. This CDR3 has 13 residues. Germline assignment: CDR1 MGHRA and CDR2 YSYEKL. Unmatched junction bases numbered 4, after V lost 1 base and J lost 9 bases. The CDR3 DNA sequence: TGCGCCAGCAGCCAAGTAGCGGGGGTCCGGCAGTACTTC. Amino acid sequence: CASSQVAGVRQYF.

The table lists this clonotype with a few counts. This chain links TRBV18 with TRBJ1-5, with TRBD1 matching over 9 bases. With V trimmed by 3 bases and J by 2 bases, 8 bases remained unmatched. The CDR3 is made up of 17 amino acids. Per the germline V gene, CDR1 is KGHSH and CDR2 is LQKENI. The chain's CDR3 is CASSPVTGGDGNQPQHF. The CDR3 DNA sequence: TGTGCCAGCTCACCCGTTACAGGGGGCGATGGCAATCAGCCCCAGCATTTT.

There are many counts of this clonotype. CDR3 coding DNA: TGCAGTGCTGTAGGGACTAGCGGGGCTAAAGCCTACGAGCAGTACTTC. It is translated as CSAVGTSGAKAYEQYF. The chain links TRBV20-1 to TRBJ2-7, with TRBD2 matching 13 bases. The J segment lost 2 bases and the V segment lost 5 bases, leaving 9 bases of the junction unmatched. This CDR3 contains 16 residues. The germline gives CDR1 DFQATT, CDR2 SNEGSKA (reference sequence).

This clonotype was detected many times. The chain joins TRBV7-2 to TRBJ2-5; no clear D. The CDR3 extends over 13 amino acids. The V end was cut by 3 bases, the J end by 2 bases, with 7 bases between. Germline lookup yields CDR1 SGHTA and CDR2 FQGNSA. The CDR3 sequence is CASSFSRQETQYF. The CDR3 DNA reads as TGTGCCAGCAGCTTTTCTCGGCAAGAGACCCAGTACTTC. The variable domain in full, with the rest retrieved from reference TRBV7-2 and TRBJ2-5, is GAGVSQSPSNKVTEKGKDVELRCDPISGHTALYWYRQSLGQGLEFLIYFQGNSAPDKSGLPSDRFSAERTGGSVSTLTIQRTQQEDSAVYLCASSFSRQETQYFGPGTRLLVL.

This chain joins TRBV28 and TRBJ1-2; TRBD1 might be the D (5 bases). Trimming removed 6 bases from V and 5 bases from J, with 13 bases in between. This CDR3 region has 13 residues. The V gene's germline CDR1 is MDHEN and CDR2 SYDVKM. CDR3 sequence reads: CASRQGGWYGYTF. Written as DNA, the CDR3 is TGTGCCAGCAGGCAGGGTGGGTGGTATGGCTACACCTTC.

The table lists this clonotype with many counts. CDR3 bases: TGTGCCAGCAGTGAAGTAGCGGGAGTGCTGTTCGAGCAGTACTTC. It encodes CASSEVAGVLFEQYF. The chain joins TRBV6-1 to TRBJ2-7; 9 bases agree with TRBD2. The CDR3 totals 15 residues. Per germline, CDR1 MNHNS and CDR2 SASEGT. V trimming: 1 base; J trimming: 6 bases; junction bases outside the gene matches: 7.